What follows describes a single T cell receptor (beta chain). Its antigen is unidentified. CDR3 length equals 16 residues. Trimming at V came to 6 bases and at J to 6 bases, leaving 12 bases not matched to a gene. Carried by the TCR beta cDNA libraries were unique molecular identifiers. MiXCR, applied by TCRdb to the PCR reads, yields one record per CDR3 protein. The sample lists hundreds of thousands of distinct CDR3 sequences, roughly 50% occurring once. The entry originates in a study of post-analysis software for immune sequencing data. Study-wide results and limits: About 5 TRBV segments occurring more often in patients than controls included TRBV5-6, TRBV5-1 and TRBV20-1.

This receptor was identified in a girl between 10 and 17 years old with multiple sclerosis. The chain uses TRBV12-3 or TRBV12-4 and TRBJ2-1, with TRBD1 matching over 9 bases. Sequenced: blood. The CDR3 loop reads CASSPHGTGIANEQFF. The CDR3 DNA sequence: TGTGCCAGCAGCCCCCATGGGACAGGGATAGCCAATGAGCAGTTCTTC.